This TCR beta chain was sequenced during a study of OX40 agonist ivuxolimab in advanced cancers. This clone was detected once. V shed 6 bases and J shed 2 bases, with 18 bases lying between them. Germline-derived CDR1 and CDR2 are MNHEY and SMNVEV (reference sequence). CDR3 length equals 16 residues. Only in-frame clones appear in the TCRdb table, and some are missing; sequencing was by immunoSEQ multiplex PCR. The table includes fewer than 25,000 clones, around 85% detected once. The sequences come from CD4+ or CD8+ T cells sorted from blood, collected in a trial of the OX40 agonist ivuxolimab. The chain is built from TRBV27 and TRBJ2-3, with no clear D. This TCR came from an adult with an advanced solid tumor such as melanoma, head and neck, liver or kidney cancer. CDR3 nucleotide sequence: TGTGCCAGCAGGAGCTCCCGCTGGGGTCTCACAGATACGCAGTATTTT. Its protein is CASRSSRWGLTDTQYF.